Presented here are 17 T cell receptor beta chains from one specimen sequenced in a study of blood T cell repertoires in COVID-19. Clones were sequenced by immunoSEQ multiplex PCR, and TCRdb holds only the in-frame ones, with some missing. The sample has 100,000 to 150,000 clones; about 70% are singletons. Sequencing was performed on peripheral blood. The receptors were gathered from a man older than 75 with COVID-19, enrolled during active disease.

There are a few counts of this clone. The chain uses TRBV7-9 and TRBJ2-7; D remains unclear. Germline CDR1 and CDR2: SEHNR and FQNEAQ (reference sequence). The germline V and J ends were trimmed by 3 bases and 5 bases, with 17 bases remaining between them. The length of the CDR3 is 15 residues. The CDR3 sequence is CASSFSFGSLNEQYF. The CDR3, as DNA: TGTGCCAGCAGCTTCAGTTTCGGGTCCCTAAACGAGCAGTACTTC. The variable domain in full, with the rest retrieved from reference TRBV7-9 and TRBJ2-7, is DTGVSQNPRHKITKRGQNVTFRCDPISEHNRLYWYRQTLGQGPEFLTYFQNEAQLEKSRLLSDRFSAERPKGSFSTLEIQRTEQGDSAMYLCASSFSFGSLNEQYFGPGTRLTVT.

The chain is built from TRBV7-8 and TRBJ1-5, with 10 bases that match TRBD1. Trimming took 5 bases from V and 6 from J; bases not matched to a gene: 7. Germline V gene data show CDR1 as SGHVS and CDR2 as FQNEAQ. The length of the CDR3 is 15 residues. DNA for the CDR3: TGTGCCAGCAGCAGTGACAGGGGGCTAGTTCAGCCCCAGCATTTT. It codes for CASSSDRGLVQPQHF.

The chain combines TRBV18 with TRBJ1-1, with D uncertain. This CDR3 contains 14 residues. Germline CDR1 KGHSH, CDR2 LQKENI. V was pared by 6 bases and J by 1 base, with 12 bases between. The CDR3 DNA reads as TGTGCCAGCTCGCCTGGGAGGGAGAACACTGAAGCTTTCTTT. This sequence encodes CASSPGRENTEAFF.

This clone turned up a few times. The CDR3 protein is CASSRPIQGTNEKLFF. Written as DNA, the CDR3 is TGTGCCAGCAGCCGACCTATACAGGGAACTAATGAAAAACTGTTTTTT. This chain uses TRBV28 with TRBJ1-4; perhaps TRBD1 as D (6 bases). The CDR3 covers 16 residues. The germline V gene encodes CDR1 MDHEN and CDR2 SYDVKM. V shed 6 bases and J shed 1 base, with 15 bases lying between them. Filled out from reference TRBV28 and TRBJ1-4, the complete variable domain reads DVKVTQSSRYLVKRTGEKVFLECVQDMDHENMFWYRQDPGLGLRLIYFSYDVKMKEKGDIPEGYSVSREKKERFSLILESASTNQTSMYLCASSRPIQGTNEKLFFGSGTQLSVL.

V and J are TRBV9 and TRBJ2-1, with 9 bases identical to TRBD2. This CDR3 spans 15 amino acids. Germline values: CDR1 SGDLS, CDR2 YYNGEE. The junction had 8 bases not matched to a gene; V was cut back by 7 bases and J by 3 bases. The chain's CDR3 is CASDSGTSLYNEQFF. CDR3 DNA sequence: TGTGCCAGCGACTCCGGGACTAGCCTCTACAATGAGCAGTTCTTC. Full variable domain (missing parts from reference TRBV9 and TRBJ2-1): DSGVTQTPKHLITATGQRVTLRCSPRSGDLSVYWYQQSLDQGLQFLIQYYNGEERAKGNILERFSAQQFPDLHSELNLSSLELGDSALYFCASDSGTSLYNEQFFGPGTRLTVL.

The CDR3 region has the DNA TGTGCCAGCAGCTTAGACCCAACGGACTATGGCTACACCTTC. Translated: CASSLDPTDYGYTF. The genes are TRBV7-2 and TRBJ1-2; D gene unclear. V was shortened by 1 base and J by 3 bases, with 9 bases between the two germline ends. The CDR3 sequence is 14 residues long. CDR1 SGHTA and CDR2 FQGNSA come from the germline V gene.

The gene calls are TRBV6-1 and TRBJ2-4; possibly TRBD1 for D (6 bases). This CDR3 has 15 amino acids. Germline V CDR1 and CDR2: MNHNS, SASEGT. V gave up 0 bases and J gave up 5 bases, with 11 bases separating them. The CDR3 sequence is CASSEAPRTENIQYF. The CDR3 coding sequence is TGTGCCAGCAGTGAAGCTCCTAGGACAGAAAACATTCAGTACTTC.

The chain couples TRBV10-2 to TRBJ2-1; D remains ambiguous. The CDR3 length is 11 residues. Trimming cost V 2 bases and J 8 bases, with 4 bases left between them. Germline CDR1 WSHSY, CDR2 SAAADI. The CDR3: CASSEGYEQFF. CDR3 in DNA: TGCGCCAGCAGTGAGGGCTATGAGCAGTTCTTC.

This clone came up many times. The chain employs TRBV18 and TRBJ2-1; TRBD1 matches at 8 bases. CDR3 length: 17 amino acids. The V segment lost 1 base and the J segment 9 bases; nucleotides outside the gene matches: 14. Germline V gene sequence: CDR1 KGHSH, CDR2 LQKENI. The chain's CDR3 is CASSPRQGATSFGEQFF. The CDR3 nucleotides read TGTGCCAGCTCACCACGCCAGGGGGCCACCAGTTTTGGTGAGCAGTTCTTC. The whole variable domain, remainder taken from reference TRBV18 and TRBJ2-1, is NAGVMQNPRHLVRRRGQEARLRCSPMKGHSHVYWYRQLPEEGLKFMVYLQKENIIDESGMPKERFSAEFPKEGPSILRIQQVVRGDSAAYFCASSPRQGATSFGEQFFGPGTRLTVL.

The genes are TRBV18 and TRBJ2-1; D possibly corresponds to TRBD1 (6 bases). This CDR3 contains 15 residues. The germline gives CDR1 KGHSH, CDR2 LQKENI. V lost 0 bases and J 3 bases, leaving 9 bases between the germline ends. The CDR3: CASSPPGASYNEQFF. CDR3 coding DNA: TGTGCCAGCTCACCACCGGGGGCGAGCTACAATGAGCAGTTCTTC.

The chain is built from TRBV5-1 and TRBJ1-1; unclear D gene. The CDR3 totals 14 residues. The germline CDR1 and CDR2 sequences are SGHRS and YFSETQ. The germline V and J ends were trimmed by 5 bases and 3 bases, with 14 bases remaining between them. CDR3 DNA sequence: TGCGCCAGCAGTCCGTCGGGGTTGGACACTGAAGCTTTCTTT. Translating it yields CASSPSGLDTEAFF.

This clone was detected only a few times. The V gene is TRBV30, the J gene TRBJ1-2, with 9 nucleotides matching TRBD1. CDR1 and CDR2 (germline): GTSNPN, SVGIG (reference sequence). The CDR3 has 16 residues. The V and J ends lost 0 bases and 3 bases, in that order; junction bases with no gene match: 8. CDR3 sequence reads: CAWSVVGTGRDYGYTF. The CDR3 DNA reads as TGTGCCTGGAGTGTGGTGGGGACAGGGAGGGACTATGGCTACACCTTC.

This chain joins TRBV24-1 and TRBJ2-1, with TRBD2 identical over 8 bases. Per the germline V gene, CDR1 is KGHDR and CDR2 is SFDVKD. CDR3 length equals 16 residues. J lost 3 bases, V lost 2 bases, and 5 bases had no gene match. The chain's CDR3 is CATSDYGSGNYNEQFF. For the CDR3, the DNA is TGTGCCACCAGTGATTACGGTAGCGGGAACTACAATGAGCAGTTCTTC.

This clone was seen more than once but under ten times. The chain has TRBV27 and TRBJ2-5, with D unclear. Trimming took off 6 bases at V and 5 bases at J, with 13 bases between the two ends. The CDR3 covers 13 residues. Germline CDR1 MNHEY, CDR2 SMNVEV (reference sequence). CDR3: CASSVRTGETQYF. DNA for the CDR3: TGTGCCAGCAGCGTCCGAACCGGGGAGACCCAGTACTTC.

The CDR3 region has the DNA TGTGCCAGTAGCAGATATTCAGGGCTAGAACAGCCCCAGCATTTT. Its translation is CASSRYSGLEQPQHF. The rearrangement joins TRBV19 to TRBJ1-5; maybe TRBD1 (5 bases). V lost 6 bases, J lost 7 bases, and 19 bases lay in between. The CDR3 consists of 15 residues. Germline CDR1 reads LNHDA; CDR2 reads SQIVND (reference sequence).

The rearrangement uses TRBV27 and TRBJ1-6, with TRBD1 matching over 9 bases. CDR1 and CDR2 from the germline V gene are MNHEY and SMNVEV (reference sequence). CDR3 length equals 14 residues. The V segment lost 6 bases and the J segment 9 bases; nucleotides outside the gene matches: 6. Here the CDR3 reads CASSSTGGSSPLHF. DNA of the CDR3: TGTGCCAGCAGCTCGACAGGGGGAAGTTCACCCCTCCACTTT.

This clone was detected once. This chain connects TRBV24-1 to TRBJ2-7, with 11 bases aligning to TRBD1. The junction had 2 bases not matched to a gene; V was cut back by 2 bases and J by 3 bases. This CDR3 comprises 15 residues. Germline assignment: CDR1 KGHDR and CDR2 SFDVKD. The CDR3 bases are TGTGCCACCAGTGATTCGGGGACAGGGGGCTACGAGCAGTACTTC. Translation gives CATSDSGTGGYEQYF.